The clone carrying this T cell receptor (beta chain) has only a few counts. Its antigen is currently unknown. CDR3 length equals 15 residues. Germline V gene lookup returns CDR1 LGHDT and CDR2 YNNKEL (reference sequence). V was clipped by 2 bases and J by 9 bases; unmatched bases: 6. The data were obtained in a study of T cells in Graves' hyperthyroidism and ophthalmopathy. Study conclusions and caveats: Ophthalmopathy and stable hyperthyroidism were separated by a 13 V-J model. Peripheral blood also featured most of the thyroid clonotypes expanded above 0.001. Onset of ophthalmopathy came a median 6.5 months after the model predicted it.

Diagnosis rested on symptoms, serum thyroxine and TRAb, thyroid ultrasound, and orbital computed tomography. The TCR beta CDR3 regions underwent amplification using RNA transcripts as the source. When the TCR CDR3 underwent first-round RT-PCR, the HTBI primer set was used. Via MiXCR, TCRdb re-called the multiplex PCR reads, giving one row per CDR3 protein. The table records about 400,000 distinct CDR3 sequences, more than 15% of them present only once. Sequenced sample: blood. The TCR was taken from a woman aged 18-29 years with Graves' hyperthyroidism. The chain has TRBV3-1 and TRBJ1-6, with 8 bases that match TRBD1. Written as DNA, the CDR3 is TGTGCCAGCAGCCAAAACAGGGGGATTGTTTCACCCCTCCACTTT. It is translated as CASSQNRGIVSPLHF. Looking up the rest from reference TRBV3-1 and TRBJ1-6 gives the full variable domain: DTAVSQTPKYLVTQMGNDKSIKCEQNLGHDTMYWYKQDSKKFLKIMFSYNNKELIINETVPNRFSPKSPDKAHLNLHINSLELGDSAVYFCASSQNRGIVSPLHFGNGTRLTVT.